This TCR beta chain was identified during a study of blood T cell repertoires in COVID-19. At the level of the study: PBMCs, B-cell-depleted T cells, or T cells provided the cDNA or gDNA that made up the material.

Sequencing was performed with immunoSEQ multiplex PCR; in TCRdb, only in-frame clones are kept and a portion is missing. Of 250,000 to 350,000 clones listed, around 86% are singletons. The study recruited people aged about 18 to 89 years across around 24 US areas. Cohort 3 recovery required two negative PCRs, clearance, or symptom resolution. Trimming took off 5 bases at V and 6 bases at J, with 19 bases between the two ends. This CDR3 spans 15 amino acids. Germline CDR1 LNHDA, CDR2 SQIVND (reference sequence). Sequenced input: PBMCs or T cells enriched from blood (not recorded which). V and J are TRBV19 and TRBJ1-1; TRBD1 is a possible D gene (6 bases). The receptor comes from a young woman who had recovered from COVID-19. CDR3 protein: CASSRWDGGRAEAFF. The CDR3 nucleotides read TGTGCCAGTAGTCGGTGGGATGGGGGCAGAGCTGAAGCTTTCTTT.